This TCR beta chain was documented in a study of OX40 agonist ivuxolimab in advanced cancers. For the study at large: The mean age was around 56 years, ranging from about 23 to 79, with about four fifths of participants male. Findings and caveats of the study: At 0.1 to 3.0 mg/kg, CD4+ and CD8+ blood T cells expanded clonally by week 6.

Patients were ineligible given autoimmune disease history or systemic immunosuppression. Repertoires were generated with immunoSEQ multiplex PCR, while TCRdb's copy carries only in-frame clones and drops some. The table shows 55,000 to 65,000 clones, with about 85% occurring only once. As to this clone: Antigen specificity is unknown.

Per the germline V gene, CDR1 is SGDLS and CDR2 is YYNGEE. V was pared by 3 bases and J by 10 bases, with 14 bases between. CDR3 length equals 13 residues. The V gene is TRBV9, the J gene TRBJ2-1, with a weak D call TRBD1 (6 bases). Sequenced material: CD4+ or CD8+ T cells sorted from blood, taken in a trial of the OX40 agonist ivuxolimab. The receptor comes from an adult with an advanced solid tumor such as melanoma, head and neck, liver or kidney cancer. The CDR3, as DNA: TGTGCCAGCAGCGCTAGGGACACCTGGGAGCAGTTCTTC. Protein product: CASSARDTWEQFF.